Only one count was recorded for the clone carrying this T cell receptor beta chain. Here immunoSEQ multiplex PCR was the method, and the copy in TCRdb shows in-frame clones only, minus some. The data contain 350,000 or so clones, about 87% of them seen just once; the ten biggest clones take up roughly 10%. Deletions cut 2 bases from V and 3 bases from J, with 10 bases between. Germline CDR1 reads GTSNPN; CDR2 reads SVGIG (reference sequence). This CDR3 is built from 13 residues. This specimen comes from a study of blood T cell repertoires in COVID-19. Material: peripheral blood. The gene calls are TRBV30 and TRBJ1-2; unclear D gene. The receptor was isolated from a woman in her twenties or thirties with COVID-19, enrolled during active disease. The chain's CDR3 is CAWSLREDYGYTF. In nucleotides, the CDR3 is TGTGCCTGGAGTCTACGAGAAGACTATGGCTACACCTTC.